This entry lists 15 T cell receptor beta chains sequenced from one sample in a study of cytomegalovirus exposure and HLA in healthy donors. 60 Vbeta and 13 Jbeta primers were used in PCR. This table comes from immunoSEQ multiplex PCR, and its TCRdb copy is limited to in-frame clones, with some not included. The table has about 110,000 clones, around four fifths seen once. What was sequenced was PBMCs. Receptors originate from a woman aged 40 to 50 in good health and CMV-seronegative.

This rearrangement joins TRBV7-2 to TRBJ1-2; D remains ambiguous. V dropped 4 bases and J dropped 0 bases, with 9 bases sitting between them. Germline lookup yields CDR1 SGHTA and CDR2 FQGNSA. The CDR3 sequence is 14 residues long. CDR3 sequence reads: CASSSILANYGYTF. CDR3 DNA sequence: TGTGCCAGCAGCTCCATATTAGCTAACTATGGCTACACCTTC.

CDR3 amino acids: CASSAGTSGGSTDTQYF. The CDR3 bases are TGTGCCAGCAGCGCCGGGACTAGCGGGGGAAGCACAGATACGCAGTATTTT. The rearrangement links TRBV11-1 to TRBJ2-3; the match to TRBD2 covers 14 bases. This CDR3 contains 17 residues. The trim removed 5 bases at V and 0 bases at J, leaving 4 bases unmatched. Germline V gene data show CDR1 as SGHAT and CDR2 as FQDESV (reference sequence).

This chain uses TRBV30 with TRBJ1-2, with a possible D match to TRBD1 (5 bases). V was shortened by 6 bases and J by 4 bases, with 21 bases between the two germline ends. The CDR3 is 15 amino acids. The germline gives CDR1 GTSNPN, CDR2 SVGIG (reference sequence). The CDR3, as DNA: TGTGCCTGCCAACAAGGTTCAGGGAATGTCTATGGCTACACCTTC. Protein: CACQQGSGNVYGYTF.

The chain uses TRBV19 and TRBJ2-1, with 8 bases identical to TRBD2. V trimming: 4 bases; J trimming: 7 bases; junction bases outside the gene matches: 12. Germline V CDR1 and CDR2: LNHDA, SQIVND (reference sequence). The CDR3 covers 16 residues. As DNA, the CDR3 is TGTGCCAGTAGTACTACCGGAGCGGGAGTTAGTAATGAGCAGTTCTTC. Residues: CASSTTGAGVSNEQFF.

V usage is TRBV28 and J usage is TRBJ2-7, with TRBD1 matching 10 bases. Germline CDR1 and CDR2: MDHEN and SYDVKM. The V and J ends lost 5 bases and 5 bases, in that order; junction bases with no gene match: 6. This CDR3 has 14 residues. The DNA for the CDR3 is TGTGCCAGCAGTACCGGGACAGGGGCGAACGAGCAGTACTTC. It yields the protein CASSTGTGANEQYF. The full variable domain, completed using reference TRBV28 and TRBJ2-7, is DVKVTQSSRYLVKRTGEKVFLECVQDMDHENMFWYRQDPGLGLRLIYFSYDVKMKEKGDIPEGYSVSREKKERFSLILESASTNQTSMYLCASSTGTGANEQYFGPGTRLTVT.

The sample holds one count of this clone. This sequence joins TRBV5-5 and TRBJ1-1; 8 bases are a match to TRBD1. CDR1 SGHKS and CDR2 YYEKEE come from the germline V gene (reference sequence). This CDR3 is built from 15 residues. Losses at the gene ends were 0 bases for V and 5 bases for J; bases not matched to a gene: 6. The CDR3 region is CASSLAQGAVTEAFF. DNA of the CDR3: TGTGCCAGCAGCTTGGCCCAGGGGGCTGTAACTGAAGCTTTCTTT.

The chain couples TRBV5-1 to TRBJ1-6; TRBD1 is a possible D gene (5 bases). Looked up from germline, CDR1 is SGHRS and CDR2 is YFSETQ. V was clipped by 5 bases and J by 6 bases, with 21 bases between them. There are 17 residues in the CDR3. CDR3 in amino acids: CASSFDSISAINSPLHF. DNA for the CDR3: TGCGCCAGCAGTTTCGACAGTATATCAGCAATTAATTCACCCCTCCACTTT.

The chain employs TRBV28 and TRBJ1-2; D not certain. The germline V gene has CDR1 MDHEN and CDR2 SYDVKM. The V gene lost 7 bases and the J gene lost 2 bases, with 14 bases spanning the gap. The CDR3 spans 14 residues. The CDR3 region has the DNA TGTGCCAGCAAGGCGGGAGGGAACAACTATGGCTACACCTTC. Its protein is CASKAGGNNYGYTF.

The V call is TRBV7-8, the J call TRBJ2-1, with 7 bases matching TRBD1. Trimming at V came to 4 bases and at J to 8 bases, leaving 5 bases not matched to a gene. The CDR3 extends over 13 amino acids. Germline CDR1 and CDR2: SGHVS and FQNEAQ. The CDR3 nucleotides are TGTGCCAGCAGCTCCAGGGGGTGGGATGAGCAGTTCTTC. As protein: CASSSRGWDEQFF.

The chain employs TRBV20-1 and TRBJ2-1; no clear D. CDR1 and CDR2 from the germline V gene are DFQATT and SNEGSKA (reference sequence). The CDR3 consists of 11 residues. The CDR3 DNA sequence: TGCAGGCTAGTTTCCTACAATGAGCAGTTCTTC. Translation: CRLVSYNEQFF.

Here the CDR3 DNA reads TGCGCCAGCAGCCGGGGGACAGGGTGGATCTATGGCTACACCTTC. The encoded protein is CASSRGTGWIYGYTF. This chain uses TRBV5-1 with TRBJ1-2; 9 nucleotides align to TRBD1. V shed 4 bases, J shed 4 bases, and the junction held 8 bases outside the gene matches. Germline lookup yields CDR1 SGHRS and CDR2 YFSETQ. The CDR3 sequence is 15 residues long.

V gene TRBV7-3 combines with J gene TRBJ2-1; 8 nucleotides align to TRBD1. V was pared by 6 bases and J by 7 bases, with 5 bases of the junction left unmatched. The germline V gene has CDR1 SGHTA and CDR2 FQGTGA. The CDR3 runs to 13 residues. DNA for the CDR3: TGTGCCAGCAGTATGGGACAGGCAAATGAGCAGTTCTTC. Its protein product is CASSMGQANEQFF.

The gene calls are TRBV7-2 and TRBJ2-7, with 12 bases lining up with TRBD2. The germline V gene has CDR1 SGHTA and CDR2 FQGNSA. The CDR3 contains 16 residues. The V and J ends lost 0 bases and 3 bases, in that order; junction bases with no gene match: 3. The CDR3 sequence is CASSLARTSGDYEQYF. The CDR3 nucleotides read TGTGCCAGCAGCTTAGCCCGGACTAGCGGGGACTACGAGCAGTACTTC.

Details on this clone: No conserved phenylalanine or tryptophan is present at the end of the CDR3, so a read error is the likely explanation. The chain employs TRBV28 and TRBJ2-4; 8 bases align to TRBD1. This CDR3 has 15 residues. The V and J ends lost 6 bases and 3 bases, in that order; junction bases with no gene match: 7. Germline CDR1 and CDR2: MDHEN and SYDVKM. CDR3 in DNA: TGTGCCAGCAGCCCGACAGGGGAAGGCAAAAACATTCAGTACCTC. Its translation: CASSPTGEGKNIQYL.

This chain joins TRBV5-1 and TRBJ1-2; maybe TRBD1 (5 bases). The ends were cut back, 4 bases at V and 1 base at J, with 11 bases in the middle. The germline gives CDR1 SGHRS, CDR2 YFSETQ. This CDR3 has 14 amino acids. CDR3 region: CASSPSQVNYGYTF. CDR3 nucleotides: TGCGCCAGCAGCCCCTCACAGGTTAACTATGGCTACACCTTC.